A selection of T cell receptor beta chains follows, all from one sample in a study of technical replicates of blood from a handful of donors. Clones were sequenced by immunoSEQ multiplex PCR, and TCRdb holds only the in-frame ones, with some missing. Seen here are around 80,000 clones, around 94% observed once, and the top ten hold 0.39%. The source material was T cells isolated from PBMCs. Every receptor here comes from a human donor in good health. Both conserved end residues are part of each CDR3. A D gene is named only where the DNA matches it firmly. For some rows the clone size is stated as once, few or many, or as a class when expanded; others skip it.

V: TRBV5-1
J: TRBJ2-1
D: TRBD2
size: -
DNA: TGCGCCAGCAGCTTGGGGGCTAGCGGGAGAAACAATGAGCAGTTCTTC
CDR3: CASSLGASGRNNEQFF

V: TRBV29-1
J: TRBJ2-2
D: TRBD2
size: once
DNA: TGCAGCGTTGCGGGGGGGCGGGAGAACACCGGGGAGCTGTTTTTT
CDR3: CSVAGGRENTGELFF

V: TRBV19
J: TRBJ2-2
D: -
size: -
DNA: TGTGCCAGCTCGTTCCAGGGGATTAGGGAGCTGTTTTTT
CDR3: CASSFQGIRELFF

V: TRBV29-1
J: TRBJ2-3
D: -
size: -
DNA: TGCAGCGTTGAAGAAGGGGGATTCGATACGCAGTATTTT
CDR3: CSVEEGGFDTQYF

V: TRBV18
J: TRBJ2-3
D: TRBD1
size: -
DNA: TGTGCCAGCTCACGGGGACAGGGAAGTGCAGATACGCAGTATTTT
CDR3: CASSRGQGSADTQYF

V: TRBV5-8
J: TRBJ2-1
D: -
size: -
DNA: TGTGCCAGCCTCCTGGGGGGTGAGCAGTTCTTC
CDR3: CASLLGGEQFF

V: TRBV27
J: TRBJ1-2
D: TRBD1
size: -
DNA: TGTGCCAGCAGTTTATCCCCCGGGACAGGAATAGATGGCTACACCTTC
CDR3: CASSLSPGTGIDGYTF

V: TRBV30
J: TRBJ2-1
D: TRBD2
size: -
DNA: TGTGCCTGGGGGGGAGCTAGCGGGAGTCGCGATGAGCAGTTCTTC
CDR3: CAWGGASGSRDEQFF

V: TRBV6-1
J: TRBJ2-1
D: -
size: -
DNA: TGTGCCAGCGGACAAGACAGGTTACGGAATGAGCAGTTCTTC
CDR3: CASGQDRLRNEQFF

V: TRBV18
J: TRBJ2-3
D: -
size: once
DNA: TGTGCCAGCTCACCAGGGCTAAGCACAGATACGCAGTATTTT
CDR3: CASSPGLSTDTQYF